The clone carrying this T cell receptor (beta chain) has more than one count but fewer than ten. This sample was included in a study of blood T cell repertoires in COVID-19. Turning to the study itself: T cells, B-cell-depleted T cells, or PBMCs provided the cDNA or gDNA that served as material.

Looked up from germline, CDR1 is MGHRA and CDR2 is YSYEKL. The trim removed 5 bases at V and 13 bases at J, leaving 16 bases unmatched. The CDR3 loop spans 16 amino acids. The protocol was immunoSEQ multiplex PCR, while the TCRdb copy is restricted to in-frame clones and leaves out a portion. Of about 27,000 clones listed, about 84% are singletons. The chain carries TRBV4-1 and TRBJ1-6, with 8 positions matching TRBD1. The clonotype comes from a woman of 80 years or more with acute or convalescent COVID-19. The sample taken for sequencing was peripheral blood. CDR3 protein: CASSNPSRTGHPPLHF. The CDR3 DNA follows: TGCGCCAGCAGCAACCCCTCAAGGACAGGGCATCCGCCCCTCCACTTT.